This T cell receptor beta chain was captured by sequencing in a study of cytomegalovirus exposure and HLA in healthy donors. Study observations and caveats: Three chains linked to CMV were shown in vitro to be specific for CMV antigens. Sequencing likely generated an artifact that appeared as a cluster of highly shared sequence variants.

V lost 2 bases to trimming and J lost 5 bases, with 15 bases between them. Germline CDR1 is SGDLS and CDR2 is YYNGEE. The CDR3 runs to 15 residues. This clone was found once. Its target is unknown. 60 Vbeta and 13 Jbeta primers were used in PCR. Sequencing used immunoSEQ multiplex PCR; TCRdb keeps in-frame clones, though not all of them. The profile shows about 190,000 clones, roughly 73% of them singletons. These donors, healthy bone marrow donors, were studied. Nominally healthy donors provided the samples, though records likely missed some immune exposures. The sequence was collected from a woman aged 30 to 39 in good health and CMV-seronegative. The rearrangement joins TRBV9 to TRBJ2-3; D remains ambiguous. The sequencing sample was made of PBMCs. CDR3 sequence: CASSVRGGSGDTQYF. The CDR3 nucleotides are TGTGCCAGCAGCGTGAGAGGTGGCTCGGGAGATACGCAGTATTTT.